The rows below give T cell receptor beta chains drawn from one sample of a study of cytomegalovirus exposure and HLA in healthy donors. This table comes from immunoSEQ multiplex PCR, and its TCRdb copy is limited to in-frame clones, with some not included. The data show about 140,000 clones, roughly 76% seen once. The sequenced sample was PBMCs. These receptors were taken from a female donor in good health and CMV-seronegative. The CDR3 runs from the conserved cysteine through the conserved F or W. A D gene is named only where the DNA matches it firmly. Clone size is given for some rows only: seen once, a few or many times, or a class if the clone is expanded.

j_call v_call d_call clone_size cdr3_aa cdr3_nt
TRBJ2-7 TRBV7-9 - - CSSSFSPSGTYEQYF TGTTCCAGCAGCTTCTCCCCCAGCGGTACCTACGAGCAGTACTTC
TRBJ2-7 TRBV29-1 TRBD2 - CSVKRGSSSYEQYF TGCAGCGTGAAGCGGGGCAGTAGCTCCTACGAGCAGTACTTC
TRBJ2-7 TRBV4-1 TRBD2 few CASSQESIFWGGNEQYF TGCGCCAGCAGCCAAGAGTCCATCTTCTGGGGGGGAAACGAGCAGTACTTC
TRBJ2-2 TRBV6-5 TRBD1 - CASSSPGQGSPGELFF TGTGCCAGCAGTTCCCCGGGACAGGGCTCTCCCGGGGAGCTGTTTTTT
TRBJ2-5 TRBV10-3 TRBD2 - CAISESAGVETQYF TGTGCCATCAGTGAGTCGGCGGGGGTAGAGACCCAGTACTTC
TRBJ1-2 TRBV5-6 TRBD1 - CASSLPPGQGAGYGYTF TGTGCCAGCAGCTTGCCGCCAGGACAGGGGGCGGGCTATGGCTACACCTTC
TRBJ1-1 TRBV7-9 - few CASMETEKNTEAFF TGTGCCAGCATGGAGACAGAGAAGAACACTGAAGCTTTCTTT
TRBJ1-1 TRBV7-2 - - CASSLDGGNTEAFF TGTGCCAGCAGCTTAGATGGCGGAAACACTGAAGCTTTCTTT
TRBJ2-7 TRBV28 TRBD1 - CASSPYSGTGDSYEQYF TGTGCCAGCAGTCCGTACTCCGGGACAGGCGACTCCTACGAGCAGTACTTC
TRBJ1-2 TRBV2 - - CASSETLTAAGGYTF TGTGCCAGCAGTGAAACCTTGACAGCCGCCGGTGGCTACACCTTC
TRBJ2-2 TRBV28 - - CASTGGGRLLTGELFF TGTGCCAGCACCGGGGGCGGGAGATTATTGACCGGGGAGCTGTTTTTT
TRBJ2-1 TRBV5-1 - - CASSLVGGFLGGYNEQFF TGCGCCAGCAGCTTGGTGGGAGGATTCCTGGGAGGTTACAATGAGCAGTTCTTC
TRBJ2-7 TRBV25-1 - few CATLGQDRLYEQYF TGTGCCACCCTGGGGCAGGACAGACTCTACGAGCAGTACTTC
TRBJ1-1 TRBV11-2 TRBD1 - CASSPGQGMMNTEAFF TGTGCCAGCAGCCCCGGACAGGGGATGATGAACACTGAAGCTTTCTTT
TRBJ2-1 TRBV27 - - CASSLLVAGPRDEQFF TGTGCCAGCAGTTTATTGGTGGCGGGGCCCCGCGATGAGCAGTTCTTC
TRBJ2-1 TRBV6-5 - - CASSEDREGYNEQFF TGTGCCAGCAGCGAGGACAGGGAGGGATACAATGAGCAGTTCTTC
TRBJ2-1 TRBV5-6 - - CASRKQGYNEQFF TGTGCCAGCAGAAAACAGGGCTACAATGAGCAGTTCTTC
TRBJ2-5 TRBV5-1 - - CASSPDKAGLRETQYF TGCGCCAGCAGCCCAGATAAGGCGGGGTTAAGAGAGACCCAGTACTTC
TRBJ1-2 TRBV5-1 - - CASSEGPGGGYTF TGCGCCAGCAGCGAGGGACCGGGAGGCGGCTACACCTTC
TRBJ1-2 TRBV27 - - CASSLGRDYGYTF TGTGCCAGCAGTTTAGGCAGGGACTATGGCTACACCTTC
TRBJ2-3 TRBV29-1 - - CSVGFLSRSTDTQYF TGCAGCGTTGGGTTCCTTAGTCGGAGCACAGATACGCAGTATTTT
TRBJ2-1 TRBV18 TRBD1 once CASSPSGTGGHNEQFF TGTGCCAGCTCACCATCCGGGACAGGGGGTCACAATGAGCAGTTCTTC
TRBJ1-3 TRBV6-6 - - CASSYSSGTGNTIYF TGTGCCAGCAGTTACTCGAGTGGTACTGGAAACACCATATATTTT
TRBJ1-4 TRBV10-3 TRBD1 - CAISPLIGQGSEKLFF TGTGCCATCAGTCCCCTGATCGGACAGGGGAGTGAAAAACTGTTTTTT
TRBJ2-7 TRBV20-1 - - CSAGVSYEQYF TGCAGTGCAGGGGTATCCTACGAGCAGTACTTC
TRBJ2-3 TRBV10-2 TRBD2 - CASSDWVAGGDTQYF TGCGCCAGCAGTGATTGGGTAGCGGGGGGCGATACGCAGTATTTT
TRBJ1-1 TRBV7-3 TRBD1 - CASSPQQGATEAFF TGTGCCAGCAGCCCTCAACAGGGGGCCACTGAAGCTTTCTTT
TRBJ1-5 TRBV11-2 - few CASSPNSNQPQHF TGTGCCAGCAGCCCTAATAGCAATCAGCCCCAGCATTTT
TRBJ2-2 TRBV30 TRBD1 few CARDRVDTGELFF TGTGCCCGAGACAGGGTTGACACCGGGGAGCTGTTTTTT
TRBJ2-1 TRBV25-1 - - CASSEFPLPEQFF TGTGCCAGCAGTGAATTCCCCCTCCCTGAGCAGTTCTTC
TRBJ2-7 TRBV4-1 TRBD1 - CASSQGGDRITYEQYF TGCGCCAGCAGCCAAGGTGGGGACAGGATAACCTACGAGCAGTACTTC
TRBJ1-2 TRBV19 - - CASSIGQRIYGYTF TGTGCCAGTAGTATAGGGCAGCGAATCTATGGCTACACCTTC
TRBJ1-5 TRBV19 TRBD1 - CASSVRGTGRQPQHF TGTGCCAGTAGTGTCCGTGGGACAGGTAGACAGCCCCAGCATTTT
TRBJ1-1 TRBV7-9 - - CSSSSLGQILLSNTEAFF TGTTCCAGCAGCTCGCTCGGACAGATATTGCTTTCGAACACTGAAGCTTTCTTT
TRBJ2-5 TRBV9 - - CASSQQQGRETQYF TGTGCCAGCAGCCAACAACAGGGACGGGAGACCCAGTACTTC
TRBJ1-2 TRBV9 - - CASSVGQLLRYGYTF TGTGCCAGCAGCGTGGGGCAGCTTTTACGCTATGGCTACACCTTC
TRBJ2-6 TRBV5-1 TRBD1 - CASSPRTGLSSGANVLTF TGCGCCAGCAGCCCCCGGACAGGTTTGAGCTCTGGGGCCAACGTCCTGACTTTC
TRBJ1-6 TRBV21-1 - - CASNQSPGLTNSPLHF TGTGCCAGCAACCAAAGCCCGGGACTGACAAATTCACCCCTCCACTTT
TRBJ2-5 TRBV18 - - CASSPQGVQETQYF TGTGCCAGCTCACCCCAGGGCGTACAAGAGACCCAGTACTTC